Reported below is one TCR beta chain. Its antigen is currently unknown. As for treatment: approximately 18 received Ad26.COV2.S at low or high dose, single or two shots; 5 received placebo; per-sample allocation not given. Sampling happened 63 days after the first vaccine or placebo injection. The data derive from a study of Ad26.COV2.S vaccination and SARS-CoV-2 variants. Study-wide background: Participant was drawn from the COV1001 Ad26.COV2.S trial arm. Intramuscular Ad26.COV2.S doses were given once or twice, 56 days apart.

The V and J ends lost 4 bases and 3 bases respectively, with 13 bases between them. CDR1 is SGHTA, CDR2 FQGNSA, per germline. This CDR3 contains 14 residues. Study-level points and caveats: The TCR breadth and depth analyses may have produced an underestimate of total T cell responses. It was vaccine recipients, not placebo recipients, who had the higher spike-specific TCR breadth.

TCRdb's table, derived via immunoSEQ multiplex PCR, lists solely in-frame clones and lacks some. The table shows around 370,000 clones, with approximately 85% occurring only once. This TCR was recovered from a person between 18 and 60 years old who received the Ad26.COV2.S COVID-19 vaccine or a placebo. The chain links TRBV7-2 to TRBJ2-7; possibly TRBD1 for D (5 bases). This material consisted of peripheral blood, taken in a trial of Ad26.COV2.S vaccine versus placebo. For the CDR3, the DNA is TGTGCCAGCAGCTCGGCGACAGAATACTACGAGCAGTACTTC. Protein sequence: CASSSATEYYEQYF.